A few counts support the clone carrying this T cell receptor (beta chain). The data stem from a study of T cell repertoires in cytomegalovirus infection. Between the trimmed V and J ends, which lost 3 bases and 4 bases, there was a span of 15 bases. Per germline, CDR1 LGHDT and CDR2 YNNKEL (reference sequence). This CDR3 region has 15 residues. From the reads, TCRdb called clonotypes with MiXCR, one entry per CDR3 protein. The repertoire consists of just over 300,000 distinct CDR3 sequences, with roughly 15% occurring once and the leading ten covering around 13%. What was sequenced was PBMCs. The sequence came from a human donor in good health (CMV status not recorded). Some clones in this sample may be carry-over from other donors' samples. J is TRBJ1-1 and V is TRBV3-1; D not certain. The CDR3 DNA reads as TGTGCCAGCAGCCACTCCTCCTCGGCAGGCACTGAAGCTTTCTTT. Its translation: CASSHSSSAGTEAFF.